The TCR beta chain described here comes from a study of blood T cell repertoires in COVID-19 (dated by TCRdb to about 2020). With respect to the entire study: The collaborator samples originated in the United States, Italy and Spain and spanned the acute and convalescent phases of COVID-19. Where HLA class I and class II types were available, the types were taken from metadata supplied by the sample provider, not from assay-based typing. The dataset comprised deeply sampled blood TCRbeta repertoires from subjects exposed to, actively infected with, or recovered from COVID-19. Sample metadata almost always included a de-identified subject ID, COVID-19 status, age in years and sex. The repertoires were released in a freely available public database intended as a resource for research on the immune response to SARS-CoV-2. The samples were drawn from two sources: the first 160 participants of the ongoing ImmuneRACE study, and 1,200 or so subjects contributed by 6 global collaborators. The prospective study material was composed of cDNA or gDNA derived from T cells, B-cell-depleted T cells, or PBMCs. General study outcomes and caveats: How much clinical and demographic metadata was included differed by source and by participant, and the metadata was provided uncurated.

Whole blood was collected in K2EDTA tubes by collaborating institutions according to the institutions' own protocols. For TCRbeta analysis, collaborators shipped samples as frozen whole blood, isolated PBMCs, or DNA extracted from either of those sample types. As regards this clone: No cognate antigen has been identified for it. Within one base of it there is no much larger clone, and no base qualities were kept.

The immunoSEQ Assay, a bias-controlled multiplex PCR, was used to amplify TCRbeta CDR3 regions from genomic DNA. In the source study's methods: Within the assay, amplification of reference gene primers was used to estimate how many nucleated cells each sample contained. To quantify the absolute abundance of each unique TCRbeta CDR3 rearrangement, sequence reads were collapsed and filtered. For each sample, productive Simpson clonality was calculated by taking the square root of Simpson's diversity index across productive rearrangements. The table was pulled from immuneACCESS by TCRdb, which kept in-frame rearrangements only. Such tables lose some clones; where checked, under half of the loss comes from unresolved V genes, and the rest has no known cause. For V, J and clone size, that table is used; D and trimming come from the DNA. The sample yields 270,000 or so clones; under 90% were counted once. The ten top clones hold about 9.1% of the sample.

The CDR3 spans 16 residues, from the cysteine through the phenylalanine. Of the read, only the CDR3 DNA is kept; its 48 bases are in frame from base 1. Sequences SGHVS (CDR1) and FQNEAQ (CDR2) are obtained from the germline V gene. V is pruned by 5 bases and J by 4 bases, leaving 12 bases of the junction without a gene match. The sequence was collected from a human donor in a cohort sampled during active COVID-19. Sample: peripheral blood. Here the chain combines TRBV7-8 and TRBJ2-3, and TRBD2 aligns with 7 junction nucleotides. CDR3 region: CASSPYGGGESDTQYF. The nucleotides are TGTGCCAGCAGCCCTTATGGTGGGGGGGAGTCAGATACGCAGTATTTT. Extended through the reference TRBV7-8 and TRBJ2-3 proteins, this CDR3 yields the full variable domain: GAGVSQSPRYKVAKRGQDVALRCDPISGHVSLFWYQQALGQGPEFLTYFQNEAQLDKSGLPSDRFFAERPEGSVSTLKIQRTQQEDSAVYLCASSPYGGGESDTQYFGPGTRLTVL.